This T cell receptor (beta chain) stems from a study of CD8+CD57+ T cells in acquired aplastic anemia. This clonotype was seen many times. The antigen remains unidentified. Study results and limitations: In common between the patients and the controls were nearly 30 CD8+ CDR3 sequences.

Genomic DNA templated the TCR beta VDJ and CDR3 profiling. Each CDR3 protein gets one entry after TCRdb re-called the reads with MiXCR. The sample lists 120,000 or so distinct CDR3 sequences, around 50% occurring once. What was sequenced was sorted CD4+, CD8+, or CD8+CD57+ T cells (not recorded which) from PBMCs. The source of this sequence is a human donor in good health, serving as a control.

The CDR3 loop reads CSALHGLILNTEAFF. In nucleotides, the CDR3 is TGCAGTGCTCTTCATGGACTGATTCTGAACACTGAAGCTTTCTTT. The rearrangement links TRBV20-1 to TRBJ1-1; D remains unclear. Trimming took off 5 bases at V and 0 bases at J, with 16 bases between the two ends. The CDR3 covers 15 residues. Germline values: CDR1 DFQATT, CDR2 SNEGSKA (reference sequence).